This T cell receptor beta chain was found in a study of T cell changes during pregnancy in multiple sclerosis. V dropped 5 bases and J dropped 3 bases, with 11 bases sitting between them. The germline gives CDR1 MNHEY, CDR2 SMNVEV (reference sequence). The CDR3 runs to 13 residues. Sequencing was performed with immunoSEQ multiplex PCR; in TCRdb, only in-frame clones are kept and a portion is missing. The repertoire holds about 77,000 clones, with about nine tenths as singletons. This clone was seen more than once but under ten times. The starting material was peripheral blood, obtained before pregnancy. The TCR sequence derives from a female donor with multiple sclerosis, enrolled in a pregnancy study. V gene TRBV27 combines with J gene TRBJ2-7; D might be TRBD1 (6 bases). CDR3 loop: CASSTTGRYEQYF. The CDR3 DNA is TGTGCCAGCAGTACGACAGGTCGCTACGAGCAGTACTTC.